Listed below are T cell receptor beta chains from one sample, sequenced in a study of neurological immune-mediated disorders. TCRdb reprocessed the 5' RACE reads with MiXCR, giving one entry per CDR3 protein. The sample lists 80,000 to 100,000 distinct CDR3 sequences, approximately 4% occurring once. Sample: PBMCs. Receptors were obtained from a woman aged 50 to 60 with multiple sclerosis. Each CDR3 is given with its conserved first and last residue. Fields, in order: clone size, J gene, CDR3 length, V gene, D gene, CDR3 DNA, CDR3 protein. D genes are given only for firm matches. Clone size is not always given. Where it is, it says once, few, many or a class for expanded clones.

clone size: few; J gene: TRBJ2-7; CDR3 length: 10; V gene: TRBV18; D gene: NA; CDR3 DNA: TGTGGACGCAGGGTCTACGAGCAGTACTTC; CDR3 protein: CGRRVYEQYF
clone size: NA; J gene: TRBJ2-7; CDR3 length: 14; V gene: TRBV11-3; D gene: TRBD1; CDR3 DNA: TGTGCCAGCAGCCAAGGGGGCCCCGGTAGGGAGCAGTACTTC; CDR3 protein: CASSQGGPGREQYF
clone size: NA; J gene: TRBJ1-1; CDR3 length: 15; V gene: TRBV18; D gene: TRBD1; CDR3 DNA: TGTGCCAGCTCAAGCCGGGACAGCCTTTTGACTGAAGCTTTCTTT; CDR3 protein: CASSSRDSLLTEAFF
clone size: many; J gene: TRBJ1-2; CDR3 length: 10; V gene: TRBV20-1; D gene: TRBD1; CDR3 DNA: TGCAGTGCTCCACTTGACAGGGGCCGCTTC; CDR3 protein: CSAPLDRGRF
clone size: many; J gene: TRBJ2-2; CDR3 length: 10; V gene: TRBV7-9; D gene: NA; CDR3 DNA: TGTGCCAGCAGCTTAGGATTTCTGTTTTTT; CDR3 protein: CASSLGFLFF
clone size: many; J gene: TRBJ1-2; CDR3 length: 15; V gene: TRBV20-1; D gene: TRBD1; CDR3 DNA: TGCAGTGCTAGACAGACAGGGAAGGGGGCCTATGGCTACACCTTC; CDR3 protein: CSARQTGKGAYGYTF
clone size: many; J gene: TRBJ1-5; CDR3 length: 16; V gene: TRBV6-6; D gene: NA; CDR3 DNA: TGTGCCAGCAGTTACTCGACGGGGGGGCTGGGTCAGCCCCAGCATTTT; CDR3 protein: CASSYSTGGLGQPQHF
clone size: many; J gene: TRBJ1-4; CDR3 length: 14; V gene: TRBV7-8; D gene: NA; CDR3 DNA: TGTGCCAGCAGCTTTTACAGGACTAATGAAAAACTGTTTTTT; CDR3 protein: CASSFYRTNEKLFF
clone size: many; J gene: TRBJ1-1; CDR3 length: 15; V gene: TRBV20-1; D gene: TRBD1; CDR3 DNA: TGCAGTGCTAGAGACCCAGGGGGCGGGAACACTGAAGCTTTCTTT; CDR3 protein: CSARDPGGGNTEAFF
clone size: many; J gene: TRBJ2-7; CDR3 length: 13; V gene: TRBV7-3; D gene: NA; CDR3 DNA: TGTGCCAGCAGCCTCTCCCGTGGGGTCGAGCAGTACTTC; CDR3 protein: CASSLSRGVEQYF
clone size: many; J gene: TRBJ1-1; CDR3 length: 14; V gene: TRBV19; D gene: TRBD1; CDR3 DNA: TGTGCCAGTAGTCCAAGGGCAGGGGGCACTGAAGCTTTCTTT; CDR3 protein: CASSPRAGGTEAFF
clone size: many; J gene: TRBJ2-5; CDR3 length: 14; V gene: TRBV20-1; D gene: NA; CDR3 DNA: TGCAGTGCTAGAGCCCCCGGACCCCAAGAGACCCAGTACTTC; CDR3 protein: CSARAPGPQETQYF
clone size: many; J gene: TRBJ2-5; CDR3 length: 13; V gene: TRBV12-3/TRBV12-4; D gene: NA; CDR3 DNA: TGTGCCAGCAGCCCGACTGGACCGGAGACCCAGTACTTC; CDR3 protein: CASSPTGPETQYF
clone size: many; J gene: TRBJ2-3; CDR3 length: 16; V gene: TRBV20-1; D gene: TRBD2; CDR3 DNA: TGCAGTGCTAGCCCATTCATTAGCGGGGCGGAAGATACGCAGTATTTT; CDR3 protein: CSASPFISGAEDTQYF
clone size: many; J gene: TRBJ2-2; CDR3 length: 13; V gene: TRBV7-7; D gene: NA; CDR3 DNA: TGTGCTAGCAGCTCAAGTAAGACCGGGGAGCTGTTTTTT; CDR3 protein: CASSSSKTGELFF
clone size: many; J gene: TRBJ1-5; CDR3 length: 13; V gene: TRBV6-1; D gene: NA; CDR3 DNA: TGTGCCAGCAGTGAGGTAGAGAATCAGCCCCAGCATTTT; CDR3 protein: CASSEVENQPQHF
clone size: many; J gene: TRBJ2-7; CDR3 length: 15; V gene: TRBV4-3; D gene: NA; CDR3 DNA: TGCGCCAGCAGCCAAGACCGGTCGAGCTCCTACGAGCAGTACTTC; CDR3 protein: CASSQDRSSSYEQYF